This T cell receptor beta chain was profiled in a study of CD8+ T cells in alopecia areata. Study background: At a dose of 5 to 10 mg twice daily, oral tofacitinib was given to treated patients. Study-level results: Significant decreases in scalp clonality and expanded CD8+ clones followed tofacitinib treatment. Elevated clonality characterized lesional scalp relative to normal scalp, particularly in alopecia totalis/universalis. Researchers reported that TCR sharing among patients proved less clear than in mice, possibly HLA-linked.

The trim removed 0 bases at V and 0 bases at J, leaving 8 bases unmatched. CDR3 length: 17 amino acids. Germline CDR1 is MNHEY and CDR2 is SMNVEV (reference sequence). Noted treatment: oral pan-JAK inhibitor, 5-10 mg twice daily. Reverse transcribed after extraction, RNA yielded cDNA as the sequencing template. The method was immunoSEQ multiplex PCR; TCRdb's version includes in-frame clones alone and lacks a portion of them. The sample holds fewer than 110,000 clones, more than 75% seen once. On this clone: The antigen remains undetermined.

The chain has TRBV27 and TRBJ2-7; 7 bases line up with TRBD1. The sequence derives from a human donor with alopecia areata. Sample: CD8+ T cells sorted from blood, taken around week 31, from a patient treated with tofacitinib. CDR3 DNA sequence: TGTGCCAGCAGTTTATCCTGGACAGGCCAAGGCTCCTACGAGCAGTACTTC. Protein sequence: CASSLSWTGQGSYEQYF.